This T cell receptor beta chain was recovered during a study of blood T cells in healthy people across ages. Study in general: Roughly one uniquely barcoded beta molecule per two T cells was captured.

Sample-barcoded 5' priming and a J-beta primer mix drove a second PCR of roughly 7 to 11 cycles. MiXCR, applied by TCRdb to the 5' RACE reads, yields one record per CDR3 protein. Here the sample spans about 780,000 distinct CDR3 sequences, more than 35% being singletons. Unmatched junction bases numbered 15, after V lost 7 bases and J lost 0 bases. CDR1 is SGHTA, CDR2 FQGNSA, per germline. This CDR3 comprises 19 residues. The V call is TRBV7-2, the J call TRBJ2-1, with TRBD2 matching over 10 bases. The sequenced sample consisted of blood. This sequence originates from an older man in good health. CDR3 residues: CASINTGTSDGSSYNEQFF. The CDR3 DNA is TGTGCCAGCATAAATACCGGGACTAGCGACGGGAGCTCCTACAATGAGCAGTTCTTC. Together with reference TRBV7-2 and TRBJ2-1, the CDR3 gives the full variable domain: GAGVSQSPSNKVTEKGKDVELRCDPISGHTALYWYRQSLGQGLEFLIYFQGNSAPDKSGLPSDRFSAERTGGSVSTLTIQRTQQEDSAVYLCASINTGTSDGSSYNEQFFGPGTRLTVL.